The 4 T cell receptor beta chains presented below share a single source sample, sequenced in a study of T cells after yellow fever vaccination. TCRdb ran MiXCR on the 5' RACE reads and lists one entry per CDR3 protein. Of 620,000 or so distinct CDR3 sequences listed, roughly 17% are singletons. Here the sequenced sample was PBMCs, taken about 5 days after the first yellow fever vaccination. These receptors were collected from a man between 18 and 29 years old who received the YFV17D yellow fever vaccine.

The V and J genes are TRBV6-6 and TRBJ2-7, with D possibly being TRBD1 (6 bases). The CDR3 spans 12 residues. The V and J ends lost 7 bases and 6 bases respectively, with 13 bases between them. CDR1 is MNHNY, CDR2 SVGAGI, per germline (reference sequence). The chain's CDR3 is CASIGAGAEQYF. CDR3 nucleotides: TGTGCCAGCATTGGGGCAGGGGCCGAGCAGTACTTC.

This clonotype has more than one count but fewer than ten. This chain joins TRBV18 and TRBJ2-7; the D gene is possibly TRBD2 (6 bases). V lost 5 bases to trimming and J lost 2 bases, with 13 bases between them. The CDR3 spans 14 residues. Germline V gene sequence: CDR1 KGHSH, CDR2 LQKENI. CDR3 sequence reads: CASSAGGEAYEQYF. The CDR3, as DNA: TGTGCCAGCTCAGCCGGGGGAGAAGCCTACGAGCAGTACTTC.

This clonotype was counted only a few times. The J gene is TRBJ2-7, the V gene TRBV10-3; 9 bases fit TRBD1. This CDR3 has 13 residues. From germline, CDR1 is ENHRY and CDR2 SYGVKD. V shed 6 bases and J 2 bases; nucleotides not matched to a gene: 2. CDR3: CAIRDRGTYEQYV. The CDR3 DNA is TGTGCCATCAGAGACAGGGGGACCTACGAGCAGTACGTC.

The chain couples TRBV4-2 to TRBJ1-1; D is undetermined. Germline V gene sequence: CDR1 LGHNA, CDR2 YNFKEQ. Trimming left V 4 bases short and J 1 base short, with 22 bases between. This CDR3 has 18 amino acids. As DNA, the CDR3 is TGTGCCAGCAGCCCCGACGGCCCTGGGGAAGGGTCGAACACTGAAGCTTTCTTT. Protein sequence: CASSPDGPGEGSNTEAFF.